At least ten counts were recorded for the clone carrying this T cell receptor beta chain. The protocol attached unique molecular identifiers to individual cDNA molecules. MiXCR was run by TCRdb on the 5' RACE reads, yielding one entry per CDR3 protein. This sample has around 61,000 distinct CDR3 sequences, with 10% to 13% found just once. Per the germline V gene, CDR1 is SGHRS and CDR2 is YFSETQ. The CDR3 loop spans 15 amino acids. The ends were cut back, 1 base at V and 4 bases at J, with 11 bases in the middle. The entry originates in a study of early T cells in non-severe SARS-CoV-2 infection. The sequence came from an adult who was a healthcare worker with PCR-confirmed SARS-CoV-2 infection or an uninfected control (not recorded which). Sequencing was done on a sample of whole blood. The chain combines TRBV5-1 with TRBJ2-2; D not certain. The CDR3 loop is CASSLSTAGTGELFF. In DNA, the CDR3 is TGCGCCAGCAGCTTGTCAACGGCAGGCACCGGGGAGCTGTTTTTT.